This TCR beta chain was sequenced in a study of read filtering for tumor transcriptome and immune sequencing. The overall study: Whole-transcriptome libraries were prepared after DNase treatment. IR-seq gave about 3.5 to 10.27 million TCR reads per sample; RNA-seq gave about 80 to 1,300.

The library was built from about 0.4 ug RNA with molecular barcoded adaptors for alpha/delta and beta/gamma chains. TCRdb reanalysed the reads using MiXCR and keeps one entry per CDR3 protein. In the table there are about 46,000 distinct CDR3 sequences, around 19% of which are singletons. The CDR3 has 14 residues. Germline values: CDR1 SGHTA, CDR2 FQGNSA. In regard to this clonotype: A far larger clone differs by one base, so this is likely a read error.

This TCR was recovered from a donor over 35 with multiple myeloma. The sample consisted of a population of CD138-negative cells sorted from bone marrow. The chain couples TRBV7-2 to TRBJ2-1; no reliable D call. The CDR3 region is CASTFGSANNGQFF. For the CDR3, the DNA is TGTGCCAGCACCTTTGGCTCCGCCAACAATGGGCAGTTCTTC. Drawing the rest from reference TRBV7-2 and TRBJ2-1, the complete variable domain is GAGVSQSPSNKVTEKGKDVELRCDPISGHTALYWYRQSLGQGLEFLIYFQGNSAPDKSGLPSDRFSAERTGGSVSTLTIQRTQQEDSAVYLCASTFGSANNGQFFGPGTRLTVL.